The next 2 T cell receptor beta chains were all read from a single sample in a study of T cells in Graves' hyperthyroidism and ophthalmopathy. RNA transcripts provided the source from which TCR beta CDR3 regions were amplified. A set of HTBI primers served as the primers for a first-round RT-PCR of the TCR CDR3. One entry per CDR3 protein, called by TCRdb with MiXCR from the multiplex PCR reads. This sample has more than 150,000 distinct CDR3 sequences, with over 15% found just once. Material: blood. The receptors originated from a woman in her forties or fifties with Graves' hyperthyroidism.

This clonotype was picked up many times. The CDR3, as DNA: TGCGCCAGCAGCTTGGATGGGGGATATCAGCCCCAGCATTTT. The encoded protein is CASSLDGGYQPQHF. V usage is TRBV5-1 and J usage is TRBJ1-5, with D possibly TRBD1 on 5 matching bases. The CDR3 is 14 amino acids. The V gene's germline CDR1 is SGHRS and CDR2 YFSETQ. V lost 0 bases, J lost 5 bases, and 9 bases lay in between.

V is TRBV3-1 and J is TRBJ2-1, with 7 positions matching TRBD2. V shed 5 bases, J shed 0 bases, and the junction held 4 bases outside the gene matches. The CDR3 is 15 amino acids. Germline CDR1 reads LGHDT; CDR2 reads YNNKEL (reference sequence). The CDR3 is CASSGSGISYNEQFF. The CDR3 nucleotides read TGTGCCAGCAGCGGAAGCGGGATCTCCTACAATGAGCAGTTCTTC.